This TCR beta chain was sequenced in a study of shared clonotypes between healthy human individuals (dated by TCRdb to between 2020 and 2021). Concerning the study at large: The cohort comprised a couple of women and a few men aged 18 to 49 years. For each donor, three plates each were used for CD4 naive and CD4 memory, two plates were used for CD8 naive, and one plate was used for CD8 memory. Blood TCR repertoires of roughly five healthy adults were deeply sequenced to estimate repertoire size and the extent of clonotype sharing between individuals. Different laboratories and diverse techniques were used to prepare libraries and sequence TCR repertoires, to increase sequencing depth and limit assay-specific biases. Per donor, leukapheresis produced somewhere between about 0.9 and 9.5 billion PBMCs.

V is cut back by 1 base and J by 5 bases, with 5 bases in the junction unmatched. Reading from cysteine to phenylalanine, the CDR3 counts 15 amino acids. The kept DNA is CDR3 alone, 45 bases in frame from the first base. CDR1 and CDR2, per the germline V gene, are LGHNA and YSLEER. CD8 naive samples consisted of CD45RO-negative cells that were positively selected for CCR7, yielding a CD45RA+CCR7+ population without TemRA cells. The donors were healthy, HIV-negative adults with no recently reported acute infections or vaccinations. All donors were Caucasian adults living in Nashville, Tennessee, USA. After blood collection by leukapheresis, PBMCs were isolated using Ficoll-Histopaque density gradient centrifugation and then cryopreserved in the vapor phase of liquid nitrogen. Analytical flow cytometry was used to check the purity and quantity of every magnetically sorted T cell population. From each sorted fraction, genomic DNA was isolated and quantified by UV absorbance on a Nanodrop 2000c.

TCR CDR3 regions were amplified from genomic DNA by multiplex PCR using the deep immunoSEQ assay. Extracted genomic DNA from each cell subset was distributed evenly across all wells of several immunoSEQ 96-well plates, and each plate was treated as a replicate. For sorted subsets, each replicate PCR was loaded with about 0.2 ug genomic DNA, equivalent to some 27,000 T cell genomes. Purified libraries were measured with a Qubit 3.0 fluorometer, size-checked on a Bioanalyzer 2100, and measured again with the KAPA Library Quantification kit. Every immunoSEQ 96-well plate was sequenced on a separate single-read 150-cycle Illumina NextSeq 550 flow cell. Per the source publication's procedure: Because the immunoSEQ output included only junctional sequences and no quality scores, the filtering could not be the same as the filtering used for full-length reads. To assign V/J genes and CDR3, sequences were annotated using PyIR, a Python wrapper for IgBLAST v1.9, with IMGT germline references. Reads were filtered out if the reads had weak V/J assignments (E-value above 1e-6), no CDR3, stop codons, out-of-frame junctions, or ambiguous translated residues. V3J clonotypes were defined as sequences sharing an identical inferred V gene, J gene, and CDR3 amino acid sequence. To compute the percentage overlap between repertoires, the number of shared unique clonotypes was divided by the size of the smaller repertoire. Repertoire richness was assessed with RTK rarefaction, the Chao1 estimator, and Recon v2.1 estimates of unobserved clonotypes. Generation probabilities were computed with OLGA for all TCRbeta clonotypes obtained by the gDNA method from four donors. Imported from immuneACCESS, the table was reduced by TCRdb to in-frame sequences with V and J called. These copies leave out some clones; in studies compared against another copy, an unresolved V gene accounts for under half, and the cause of the remainder is not known. The V and J calls and the clone size are those of that table, but D and trimming were determined from the DNA. This sample is represented by around 1.9 million clones; roughly 93% of them were singletons. The ten largest clones add up to under 2% of the sample.

This clone was detected a few times. The antigen it recognizes is unknown. Base qualities are not at hand, and no much larger clone is one base apart. Broad study findings and their caveats: Because the study included a small number of donors, the genetic and exposure-history diversity represented was limited. Compared with non-shared clonotypes, the clonotypes found in all four sorted-subset donors had higher generation probabilities. Even with the large sequencing depth, rarefaction of the sorted-subset datasets indicated that sequencing was incomplete. Pairwise subsampling indicated that sequencing depth was expected to affect the degree of clonotype sharing among donors. Sampling was restricted to blood, and TCR repertoires in tissues likely differ from the TCR repertoires found in blood. Larger estimated clonotype richness was generally found for naive subsets than for memory subsets. Approximately 5% of naive CD4, roughly 3.6% of naive CD8, roughly 2.4% of memory CD4, and less than 0.45% of memory CD8 clonotypes were shared across a few donors.

This sequence uses TRBV4-3 and TRBJ1-1; the central 9 bases match TRBD1. This sequence originates from a man in his late teens or twenties in good health. Some clones in this sample may be carry-over from other donors' samples. The material sequenced was naive CD8+ T cells from PBMCs. The sample's cell subset or site, from its label and the paper: CD45RA+CCR7+. CDR3 sequence: CASSQGYRGLTEAFF. The base sequence is TGCGCCAGCAGCCAAGGCTACAGGGGGCTGACTGAAGCTTTCTTT.